This passage covers 15 T cell receptor beta chains from one sample sequenced in a study of blood T cell repertoires in COVID-19 (TCRdb year 2020). The method was the immunoSEQ multiplex PCR assay. Not all clones reach the TCRdb copy of this immuneACCESS table, which keeps in-frame sequences only. Checked studies attribute under half of the gap to unresolved V genes and leave the rest unexplained. Within this sample are 150,000 to 200,000 clones, with roughly 80% of them counted one time only. The ten most abundant clones make up about 5% of the sample. Sequenced sample: peripheral blood. These receptors were obtained from a woman in her twenties or thirties with acute or convalescent COVID-19.

The chain is built from TRBV25-1 and TRBJ2-1, with D possibly being TRBD1 (5 bases). The CDR3 covers 15 residues. Germline CDR1 and CDR2: MGHDK and SYGVNS. Trimming stripped 1 base from V and 7 bases from J, with 14 bases between. The CDR3 DNA is TGTGCCAGCAGTGAATCCCAGGGTCTCTTGAATGAGCAGTTCTTC. The encoded protein is CASSESQGLLNEQFF.

This chain joins TRBV6-5 and TRBJ1-1; D gene ambiguous. Trimming pared 6 bases from V and 2 bases from J, leaving 13 bases between. The CDR3 covers 14 residues. Germline CDR1 reads MNHEY; CDR2 reads SVGAGI. CDR3 sequence reads: CASRRTSTNTEAFF. The CDR3 region has the DNA TGTGCCAGCAGACGCACGTCAACTAACACTGAAGCTTTCTTT.

This chain joins TRBV5-6 and TRBJ1-6; D unresolved. Trimming cost V 4 bases and J 2 bases, with 10 bases left between them. The CDR3 loop spans 15 amino acids. In germline, CDR1 is SGHDT, CDR2 YYEEEE. CDR3 residues: CASSGRNTYNSPLHF. Written as DNA, the CDR3 is TGTGCCAGCAGCGGGAGGAATACCTATAATTCACCCCTCCACTTT.

V usage is TRBV6-5 and J usage is TRBJ1-3; D gene ambiguous. The V end was cut by 0 bases, the J end by 0 bases, with 9 bases between. The CDR3 loop spans 16 amino acids. Per germline, CDR1 MNHEY and CDR2 SVGAGI. The CDR3 sequence: CASSYSNPSSGNTIYF. The CDR3 nucleotides read TGTGCCAGCAGTTACTCGAACCCGAGCTCTGGAAACACCATATATTTT.

The gene calls are TRBV10-3 and TRBJ2-3, with TRBD1 as a possible D gene (6 bases). This CDR3 has 16 residues. CDR1 and CDR2 (germline): ENHRY, SYGVKD. V was trimmed by 0 bases and J by 6 bases, leaving 16 bases between them. In DNA form, the CDR3 reads TGTGCCATCAGTGAGTCCCAGGGGCGGATAGAGGATACGCAGTATTTT. The encoded protein is CAISESQGRIEDTQYF.

The chain carries TRBV5-1 and TRBJ2-2; TRBD2 agrees at 8 bases. Germline V lookup: CDR1 SGHRS, CDR2 YFSETQ. The CDR3 runs to 16 residues. After removal of 4 bases from V and 5 bases from J, the junction contained 10 bases not matched to a gene. CDR3 bases: TGCGCCAGCAGCCCCCTGGGGGTAGCGGGAACCGGGGAGCTGTTTTTT. Translation gives CASSPLGVAGTGELFF.

This chain uses TRBV28 with TRBJ1-3; D is perhaps TRBD1 (5 bases). Germline V gene data show CDR1 as MDHEN and CDR2 as SYDVKM. Trimming pared 5 bases from V and 1 base from J, leaving 15 bases between. The CDR3 spans 16 residues. CDR3 sequence reads: CASSPGGGTSGNTIYF. In DNA form, the CDR3 reads TGTGCCAGCAGTCCTGGGGGGGGGACGTCTGGAAACACCATATATTTT.

The chain couples TRBV13 to TRBJ2-7; 8 bases are a match to TRBD2. The trim removed 2 bases at V and 5 bases at J, leaving 5 bases unmatched. The CDR3 covers 14 residues. Germline lookup yields CDR1 PRHDT and CDR2 FYEKMQ (reference sequence). The CDR3: CASSLSGRVDEQYF. In DNA form, the CDR3 reads TGTGCCAGCAGCTTATCCGGGAGGGTGGACGAGCAGTACTTC.

The genes are TRBV7-2 and TRBJ1-1; D gene ambiguous. Trimming stripped 6 bases from V and 0 bases from J, with 8 bases between. This CDR3 is 13 amino acids long. Looked up from germline, CDR1 is SGHTA and CDR2 is FQGNSA. The CDR3 sequence: CASSSSLNTEAFF. CDR3 bases: TGTGCCAGCAGTTCATCATTGAACACTGAAGCTTTCTTT.

This chain joins TRBV9 and TRBJ1-6; possibly TRBD1 for D (5 bases). Germline-derived CDR1 and CDR2 are SGDLS and YYNGEE. CDR3 length: 14 residues. V was shortened by 1 base and J by 6 bases, with 8 bases between the two germline ends. The CDR3 sequence: CASSVRGVNSPLHF. The DNA for the CDR3 is TGTGCCAGCAGCGTACGGGGGGTTAATTCACCCCTCCACTTT.

This chain joins TRBV25-1 and TRBJ1-2, with D possibly TRBD1 on 6 matching bases. Germline CDR1 reads MGHDK; CDR2 reads SYGVNS. CDR3 length: 15 amino acids. V lost 4 bases, J lost 8 bases, and 20 bases lay in between. DNA for the CDR3: TGTGCCAGCAGTGCCAAGACAGGTTACGGTAACGGCTACACCTTC. Translated, it gives CASSAKTGYGNGYTF.

The gene calls are TRBV2 and TRBJ1-5; no clear D. Trimming took off 6 bases at V and 4 bases at J, with 10 bases between the two ends. The CDR3 runs 13 residues. CDR1 SNHLY and CDR2 FYNNEI come from the germline V gene. CDR3 sequence: CASRGWRNQPQHF. The CDR3 DNA sequence: TGTGCCAGCAGAGGCTGGCGGAATCAGCCCCAGCATTTT.

This clone was seen a single time. The rearrangement uses TRBV7-8 and TRBJ2-1; the match to TRBD1 covers 7 bases. Germline CDR1 reads SGHVS; CDR2 reads FQNEAQ. The J segment lost 8 bases and the V segment lost 5 bases, leaving 12 bases of the junction unmatched. The CDR3 sequence is 15 residues long. The CDR3 spells CASSPGTGDFDEQFF. Written as DNA, the CDR3 is TGTGCCAGCAGCCCCGGTACAGGGGATTTCGATGAGCAGTTCTTC. Variable domain in full (rest from reference TRBV7-8 and TRBJ2-1): GAGVSQSPRYKVAKRGQDVALRCDPISGHVSLFWYQQALGQGPEFLTYFQNEAQLDKSGLPSDRFFAERPEGSVSTLKIQRTQQEDSAVYLCASSPGTGDFDEQFFGPGTRLTVL.

The chain joins TRBV7-3 to TRBJ1-6, with 9 bases fitting TRBD1. Trimming at V came to 2 bases and at J to 10 bases, leaving 6 bases not matched to a gene. The CDR3 length is 15 residues. Per germline, CDR1 SGHTA and CDR2 FQGTGA. The CDR3 sequence: CASSLYGTGFSPLHF. CDR3 nucleotides: TGTGCCAGCAGCTTATACGGGACAGGGTTCTCACCCCTCCACTTT.

The V call is TRBV19, the J call TRBJ2-1; D possibly corresponds to TRBD2 (7 bases). Germline V CDR1 and CDR2: LNHDA, SQIVND (reference sequence). The CDR3 totals 15 residues. The ends were cut back, 0 bases at V and 4 bases at J, with 10 bases in the middle. This CDR3 reads CASSIEGGAYNEQFF. In DNA, the CDR3 is TGTGCCAGTAGTATAGAAGGGGGGGCTTACAATGAGCAGTTCTTC.